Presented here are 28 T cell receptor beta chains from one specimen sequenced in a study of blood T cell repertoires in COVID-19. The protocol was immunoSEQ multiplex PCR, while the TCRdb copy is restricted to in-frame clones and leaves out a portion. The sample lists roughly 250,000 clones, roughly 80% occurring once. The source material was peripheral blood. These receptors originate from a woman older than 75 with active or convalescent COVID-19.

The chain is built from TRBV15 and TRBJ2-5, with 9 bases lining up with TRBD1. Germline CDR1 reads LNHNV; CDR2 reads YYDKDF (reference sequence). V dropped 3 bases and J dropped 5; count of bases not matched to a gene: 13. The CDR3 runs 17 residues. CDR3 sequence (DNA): TGTGCCACCAGCAGCAAAAGACCGGGACAGGGAGGTGAGACCCAGTACTTC. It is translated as CATSSKRPGQGGETQYF.

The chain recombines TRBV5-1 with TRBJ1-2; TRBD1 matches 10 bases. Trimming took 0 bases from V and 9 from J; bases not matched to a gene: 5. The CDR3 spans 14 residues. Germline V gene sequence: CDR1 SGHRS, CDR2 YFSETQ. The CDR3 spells CASSLGDRGIRYTF. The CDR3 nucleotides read TGCGCCAGCAGCTTGGGGGACAGGGGAATTCGCTACACCTTC.

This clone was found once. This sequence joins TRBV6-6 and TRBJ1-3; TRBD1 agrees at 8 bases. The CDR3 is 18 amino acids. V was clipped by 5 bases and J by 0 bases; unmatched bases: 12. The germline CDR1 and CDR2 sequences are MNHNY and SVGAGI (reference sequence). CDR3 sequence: CASSGSIGQGFSGNTIYF. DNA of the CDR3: TGTGCCAGCAGTGGATCTATTGGACAGGGATTCTCTGGAAACACCATATATTTT.

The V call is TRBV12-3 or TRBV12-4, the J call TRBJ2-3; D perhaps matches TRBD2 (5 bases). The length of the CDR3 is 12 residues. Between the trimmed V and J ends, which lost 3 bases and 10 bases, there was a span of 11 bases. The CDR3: CASSFSGSPQYF. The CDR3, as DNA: TGTGCCAGCAGTTTTTCGGGGAGTCCGCAGTATTTT.

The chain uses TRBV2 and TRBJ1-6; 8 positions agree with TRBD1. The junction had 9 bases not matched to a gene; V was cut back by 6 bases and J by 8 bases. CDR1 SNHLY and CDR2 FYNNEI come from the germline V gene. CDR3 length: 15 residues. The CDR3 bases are TGTGCCAGCAGGGAAAGGGGGACAGGTTATTCACCCCTCCACTTT. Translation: CASRERGTGYSPLHF.

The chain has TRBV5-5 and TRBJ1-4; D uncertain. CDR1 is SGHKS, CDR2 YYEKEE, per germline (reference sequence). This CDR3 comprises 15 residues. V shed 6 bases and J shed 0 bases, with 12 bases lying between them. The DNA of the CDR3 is TGTGCCAGCAACCGCGGGGTGGCAACTAATGAAAAACTGTTTTTT. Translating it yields CASNRGVATNEKLFF.

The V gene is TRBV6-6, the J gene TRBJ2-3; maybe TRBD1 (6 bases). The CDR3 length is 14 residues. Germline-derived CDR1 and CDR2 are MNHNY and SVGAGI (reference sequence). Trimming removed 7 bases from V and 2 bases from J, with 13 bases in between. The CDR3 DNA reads TGTGCCAGCACTTGGACAGTAAACACAGATACGCAGTATTTT. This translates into CASTWTVNTDTQYF.

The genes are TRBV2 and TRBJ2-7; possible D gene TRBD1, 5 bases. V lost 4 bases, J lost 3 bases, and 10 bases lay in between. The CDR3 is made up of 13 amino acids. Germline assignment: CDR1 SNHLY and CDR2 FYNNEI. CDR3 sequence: CASSGAGRYEQYF. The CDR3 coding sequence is TGTGCCAGCAGTGGTGCAGGGCGCTACGAGCAGTACTTC.

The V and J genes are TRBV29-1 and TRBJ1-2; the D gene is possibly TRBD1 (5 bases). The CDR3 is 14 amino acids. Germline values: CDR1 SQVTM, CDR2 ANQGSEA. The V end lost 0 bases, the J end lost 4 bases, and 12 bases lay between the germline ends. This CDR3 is CSVEDWGSLYGYTF. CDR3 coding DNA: TGCAGCGTTGAAGATTGGGGCAGCCTCTATGGCTACACCTTC.

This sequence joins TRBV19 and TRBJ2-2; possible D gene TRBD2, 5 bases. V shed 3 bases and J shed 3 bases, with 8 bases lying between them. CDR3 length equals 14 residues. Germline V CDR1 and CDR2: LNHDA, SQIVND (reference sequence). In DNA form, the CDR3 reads TGTGCCAGTAGTATCTCGGGGTACACCGGGGAGCTGTTTTTT. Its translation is CASSISGYTGELFF.

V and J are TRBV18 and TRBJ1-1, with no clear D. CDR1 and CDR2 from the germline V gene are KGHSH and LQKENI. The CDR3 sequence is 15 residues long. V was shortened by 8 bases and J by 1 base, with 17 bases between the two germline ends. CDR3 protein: CASTRRSGENTEAFF. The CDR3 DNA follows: TGTGCCAGCACTAGGCGGTCCGGGGAGAACACTGAAGCTTTCTTT. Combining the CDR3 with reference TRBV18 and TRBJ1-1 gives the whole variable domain NAGVMQNPRHLVRRRGQEARLRCSPMKGHSHVYWYRQLPEEGLKFMVYLQKENIIDESGMPKERFSAEFPKEGPSILRIQQVVRGDSAAYFCASTRRSGENTEAFFGQGTRLTVV.

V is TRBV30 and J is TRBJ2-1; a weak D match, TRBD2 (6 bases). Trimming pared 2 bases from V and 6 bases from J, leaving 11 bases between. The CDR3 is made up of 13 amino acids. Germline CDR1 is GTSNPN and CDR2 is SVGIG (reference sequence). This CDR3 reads CAWSRGIGNEQFF. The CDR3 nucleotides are TGTGCCTGGAGTCGCGGGATAGGCAATGAGCAGTTCTTC. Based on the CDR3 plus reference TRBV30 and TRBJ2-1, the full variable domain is SQTIHQWPATLVQPVGSPLSLECTVEGTSNPNLYWYRQAAGRGLQLLFYSVGIGQISSEVPQNLSASRPQDRQFILSSKKLLLSDSGFYLCAWSRGIGNEQFFGPGTRLTVL.

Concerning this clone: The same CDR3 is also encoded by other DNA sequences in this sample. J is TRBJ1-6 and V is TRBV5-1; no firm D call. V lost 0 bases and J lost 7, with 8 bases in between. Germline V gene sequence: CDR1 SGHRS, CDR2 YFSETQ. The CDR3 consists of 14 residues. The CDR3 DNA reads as TGCGCCAGCAGCTTGGGCGGCGGAAATTCACCCCTCCACTTT. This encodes CASSLGGGNSPLHF.

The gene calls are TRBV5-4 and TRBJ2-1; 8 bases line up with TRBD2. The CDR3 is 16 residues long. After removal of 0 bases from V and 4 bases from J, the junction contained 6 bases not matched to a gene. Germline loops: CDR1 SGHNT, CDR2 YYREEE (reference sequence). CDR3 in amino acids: CASSLDPAGVYNEQFF. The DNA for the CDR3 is TGTGCCAGCAGCTTGGATCCAGCGGGAGTTTACAATGAGCAGTTCTTC.

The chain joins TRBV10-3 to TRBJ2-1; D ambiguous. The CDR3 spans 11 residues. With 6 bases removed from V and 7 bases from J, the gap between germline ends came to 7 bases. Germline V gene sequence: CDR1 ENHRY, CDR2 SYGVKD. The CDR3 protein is CAIRQSNEQFF. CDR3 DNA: TGTGCCATCAGACAGTCAAATGAGCAGTTCTTC.

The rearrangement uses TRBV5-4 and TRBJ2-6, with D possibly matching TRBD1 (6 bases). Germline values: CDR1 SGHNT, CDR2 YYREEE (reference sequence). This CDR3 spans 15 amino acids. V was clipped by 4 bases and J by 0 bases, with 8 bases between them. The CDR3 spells CASSPTGSGANVLTF. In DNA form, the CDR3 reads TGTGCCAGCAGCCCGACAGGCTCTGGGGCCAACGTCCTGACTTTC. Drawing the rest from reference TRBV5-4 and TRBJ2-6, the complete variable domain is ETGVTQSPTHLIKTRGQQVTLRCSSQSGHNTVSWYQQALGQGPQFIFQYYREEENGRGNFPPRFSGLQFPNYSSELNVNALELDDSALYLCASSPTGSGANVLTFGAGSRLTVL.

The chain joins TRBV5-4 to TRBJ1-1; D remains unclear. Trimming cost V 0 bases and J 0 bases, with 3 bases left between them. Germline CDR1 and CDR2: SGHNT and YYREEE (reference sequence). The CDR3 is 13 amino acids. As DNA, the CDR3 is TGTGCCAGCAGCTTGGCGGTGAACACTGAAGCTTTCTTT. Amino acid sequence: CASSLAVNTEAFF.

CDR3 protein: CASSRTPTSYEQYF. As DNA, the CDR3 is TGTGCCAGCAGCCGGACACCAACCTCCTACGAGCAGTACTTC. The chain couples TRBV3-1 (or the pseudogene TRBV3-2) to TRBJ2-7; TRBD1 is a possible D gene (5 bases). The V gene lost 4 bases and the J gene lost 0 bases, with 10 bases spanning the gap. The germline gives CDR1 LGHDT, CDR2 YNNKEL (reference sequence). The CDR3 sequence is 14 residues long.

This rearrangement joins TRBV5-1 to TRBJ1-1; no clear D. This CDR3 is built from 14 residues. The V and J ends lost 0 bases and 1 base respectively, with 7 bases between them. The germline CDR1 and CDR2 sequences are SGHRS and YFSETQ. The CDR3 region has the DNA TGCGCCAGCAGCTTGGGGGCCAGGAACACTGAAGCTTTCTTT. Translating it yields CASSLGARNTEAFF.

DNA for the CDR3: TGTGCCAGCAGCGTAGGGGCGGGATACTCCTACAATGAGCAGTTCTTC. It yields the protein CASSVGAGYSYNEQFF. J is TRBJ2-1 and V is TRBV9; TRBD2 might be the D (6 bases). The germline CDR1 and CDR2 sequences are SGDLS and YYNGEE. Trimming pared 0 bases from V and 0 bases from J, leaving 10 bases between. The CDR3 spans 16 residues.

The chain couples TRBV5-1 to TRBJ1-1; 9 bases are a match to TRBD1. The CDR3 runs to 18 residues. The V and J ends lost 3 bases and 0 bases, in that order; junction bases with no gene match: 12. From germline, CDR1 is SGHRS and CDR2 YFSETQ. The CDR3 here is CASSSGTGFSVMNTEAFF. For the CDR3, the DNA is TGCGCCAGCAGCTCCGGGACAGGGTTTAGCGTGATGAACACTGAAGCTTTCTTT.

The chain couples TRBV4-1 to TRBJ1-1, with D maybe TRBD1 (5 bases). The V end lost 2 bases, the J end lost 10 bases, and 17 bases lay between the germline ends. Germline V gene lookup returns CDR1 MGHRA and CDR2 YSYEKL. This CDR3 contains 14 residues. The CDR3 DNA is TGCGCCAGCAGCCAAAGTGGCTTCCGACAGCGAGCTTTCTTT. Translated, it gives CASSQSGFRQRAFF.

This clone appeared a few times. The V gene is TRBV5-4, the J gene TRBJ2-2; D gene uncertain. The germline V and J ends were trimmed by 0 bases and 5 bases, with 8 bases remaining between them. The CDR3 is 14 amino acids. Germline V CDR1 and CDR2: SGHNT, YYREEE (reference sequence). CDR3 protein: CASSLEPTTGELFF. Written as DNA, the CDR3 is TGTGCCAGCAGCTTGGAGCCGACTACCGGGGAGCTGTTTTTT.

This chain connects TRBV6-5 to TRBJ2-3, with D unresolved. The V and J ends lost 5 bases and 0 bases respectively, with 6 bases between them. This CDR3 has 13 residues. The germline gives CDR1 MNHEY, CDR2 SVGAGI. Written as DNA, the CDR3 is TGTGCCAGCAGTAAGCCAAGCACAGATACGCAGTATTTT. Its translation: CASSKPSTDTQYF.

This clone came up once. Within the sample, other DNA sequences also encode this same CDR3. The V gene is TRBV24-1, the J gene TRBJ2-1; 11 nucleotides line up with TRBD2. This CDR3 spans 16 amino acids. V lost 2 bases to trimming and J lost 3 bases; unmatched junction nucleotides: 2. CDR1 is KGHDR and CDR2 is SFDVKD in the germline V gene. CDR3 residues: CATSDSSGRSYNEQFF. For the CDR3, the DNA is TGTGCCACCAGTGATTCTAGCGGGAGGAGCTACAATGAGCAGTTCTTC.

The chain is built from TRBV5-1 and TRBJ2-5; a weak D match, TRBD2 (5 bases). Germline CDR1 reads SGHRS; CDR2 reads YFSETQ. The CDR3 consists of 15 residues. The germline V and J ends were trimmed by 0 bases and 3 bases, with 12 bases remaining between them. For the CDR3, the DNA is TGCGCCAGCAGCTTGGCGGGGTCAGCTAAAGAGACCCAGTACTTC. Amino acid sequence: CASSLAGSAKETQYF.

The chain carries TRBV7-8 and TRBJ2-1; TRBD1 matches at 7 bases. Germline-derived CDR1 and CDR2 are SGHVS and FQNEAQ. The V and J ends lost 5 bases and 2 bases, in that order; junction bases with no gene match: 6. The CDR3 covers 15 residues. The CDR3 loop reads CASSRSTGTYNEQFF. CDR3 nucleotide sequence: TGTGCCAGCAGCCGTTCGACAGGGACCTACAATGAGCAGTTCTTC. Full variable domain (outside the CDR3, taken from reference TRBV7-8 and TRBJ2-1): GAGVSQSPRYKVAKRGQDVALRCDPISGHVSLFWYQQALGQGPEFLTYFQNEAQLDKSGLPSDRFFAERPEGSVSTLKIQRTQQEDSAVYLCASSRSTGTYNEQFFGPGTRLTVL.

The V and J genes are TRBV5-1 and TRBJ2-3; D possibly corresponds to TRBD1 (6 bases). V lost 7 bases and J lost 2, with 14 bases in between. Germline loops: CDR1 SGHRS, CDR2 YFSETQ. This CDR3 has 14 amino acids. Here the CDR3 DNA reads TGCGCCAGCGCCGAGGGGGTTTCCACAGATACGCAGTATTTT. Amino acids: CASAEGVSTDTQYF.